These 8 T cell receptor beta chains came from one sample sequenced in a study of shared clonotypes between healthy human individuals. This table comes from immunoSEQ multiplex PCR, and its TCRdb copy is limited to in-frame clones, with some not included. Of some 2 million clones listed, 90% to 95% were seen once; the top ten hold 0.13%. Sequenced: naive CD4+ T cells sorted from blood. Subset meaning: CD45RA+ positively selected. The receptors come from a man aged 18 to 30 in good health.

This chain uses TRBV28 with TRBJ2-1, with 7 nucleotides matching TRBD2. CDR1 is MDHEN and CDR2 is SYDVKM in the germline V gene. The V gene end was trimmed by 5 bases and the J gene end by 7 bases; junction bases not matched to a gene: 5. This CDR3 is built from 13 residues. CDR3 loop: CASSRVGGNEQFF. CDR3 bases: TGTGCCAGCAGTCGGGTCGGGGGGAATGAGCAGTTCTTC.

The chain combines TRBV27 with TRBJ1-6; 8 bases match TRBD1. This CDR3 spans 19 amino acids. V was pared by 3 bases and J by 6 bases, with 16 bases of the junction left unmatched. The germline CDR1 and CDR2 sequences are MNHEY and SMNVEV (reference sequence). The CDR3 sequence: CASSFVSGFQGAINSPLHF. In nucleotides, the CDR3 is TGTGCCAGCAGTTTTGTAAGCGGATTTCAGGGGGCGATTAATTCACCCCTCCACTTT.

As to this clone: The same CDR3 is also encoded by other DNA sequences in this sample. This rearrangement joins TRBV7-9 to TRBJ2-7; D may correspond to TRBD1 or TRBD2 (6 bases each). CDR1 is SEHNR and CDR2 is FQNEAQ in the germline V gene (reference sequence). Trimming removed 1 base from V and 1 base from J, with 8 bases in between. This CDR3 comprises 14 residues. Here the CDR3 DNA reads TGTGCCAGCAGCTTAGGAGGGGGGTCCTACGAGCAGTACTTC. Translated, it gives CASSLGGGSYEQYF.

J is TRBJ1-3 and V is TRBV4-1; possible D gene TRBD1, 5 bases. V was pared by 1 base and J by 0 bases, with 7 bases between. CDR1 and CDR2 from the germline V gene are MGHRA and YSYEKL. The CDR3 is 15 amino acids. CDR3 region: CASSQGGNSGNTIYF. In DNA form, the CDR3 reads TGCGCCAGCAGCCAAGGGGGGAACTCTGGAAACACCATATATTTT.

The rearrangement uses TRBV4-3 and TRBJ2-1; D ambiguous. Between the trimmed V and J ends, which lost 0 bases and 1 base, there was a span of 7 bases. The CDR3 contains 15 residues. Germline V gene sequence: CDR1 LGHNA, CDR2 YSLEER. As DNA, the CDR3 is TGCGCCAGCAGCCAAGAGCCACCTTCCTACAATGAGCAGTTCTTC. Its protein is CASSQEPPSYNEQFF.

This clone is a singleton in its sample. J is TRBJ2-7 and V is TRBV11-3; 7 bases are shared with TRBD1. CDR3 length equals 15 residues. The V gene end was trimmed by 3 bases and the J gene end by 3 bases; junction bases not matched to a gene: 8. Per germline, CDR1 SGHNT and CDR2 YENEEA. CDR3 in DNA: TGTGCCAGCAGCTTCGGACAGGTGGGATACTACGAGCAGTACTTC. This encodes CASSFGQVGYYEQYF. Filled out from reference TRBV11-3 and TRBJ2-7, the complete variable domain reads EAGVVQSPRYKIIEKKQPVAFWCNPISGHNTLYWYLQNLGQGPELLIRYENEEAVDDSQLPKDRFSAERLKGVDSTLKIQPAELGDSAVYLCASSFGQVGYYEQYFGPGTRLTVT.

The V gene is TRBV10-3, the J gene TRBJ1-1, with 8 bases fitting TRBD1. Trimming took 10 bases from V and 5 from J; bases not matched to a gene: 15. The germline CDR1 and CDR2 sequences are ENHRY and SYGVKD. This CDR3 contains 15 residues. The CDR3 is CATYPTGDLGTEAFF. The CDR3 DNA sequence: TGTGCCACCTACCCGACAGGGGACCTGGGGACTGAAGCTTTCTTT.

This clone was picked up one time. The CDR3 DNA reads TGTGCCAGCAGTCCAGGATTAGGAACTAACAATCAGCCCCAGCATTTT. It yields the protein CASSPGLGTNNQPQHF. The chain uses TRBV6-6 and TRBJ1-5; D not resolved. In germline, CDR1 is MNHNY, CDR2 SVGAGI (reference sequence). V lost 5 bases and J lost 3, with 17 bases in between. The length of the CDR3 is 16 residues.